One and the same sample provided the 3 T cell receptor beta chains below, sequenced in a study of the immune and genomic landscape of osteosarcoma. Some clones are missing from TCRdb's copy, which holds only in-frame ones; the method was immunoSEQ multiplex PCR. The sample records about 10,000 clones, over 55% being singletons. Osteosarcoma specimens were post-treatment primary, local recurrence and metastasis tumors from poor-prognosis patients. The sequenced material came from osteosarcoma tumor tissue from the lung. The source of these receptors is a human donor with osteosarcoma.

The chain is built from TRBV29-1 and TRBJ2-5; 9 nucleotides agree with TRBD2. The length of the CDR3 is 15 residues. CDR1 SQVTM and CDR2 ANQGSEA come from the germline V gene. CDR3: CSFGGASGIPETQYF. In DNA, the CDR3 is TGCAGTTTCGGGGGGGCTAGCGGGATTCCAGAGACCCAGTACTTC.

The chain recombines TRBV2 with TRBJ1-1; D is ambiguous. The CDR3 is 10 residues long. Germline V CDR1 and CDR2: SNHLY, FYNNEI. V dropped 8 bases and J dropped 6 bases, with 7 bases sitting between them. CDR3 protein: CASEAAEAFF. The CDR3, as DNA: TGTGCCAGCGAGGCAGCTGAAGCTTTCTTT.

The rearrangement links TRBV28 to TRBJ2-5; 9 positions match TRBD2. The germline V gene encodes CDR1 MDHEN and CDR2 SYDVKM. This CDR3 is built from 17 residues. Germline trimming cut 5 bases from V and 2 bases from J; bases unmatched to any gene: 12. CDR3 region: CASSTPLAGAGQETQYF. The CDR3, as DNA: TGTGCCAGCAGTACCCCTTTAGCGGGAGCTGGGCAAGAGACCCAGTACTTC.